This note documents a single T cell receptor (beta chain) sequence. This sample was included in a study of blood T cell repertoires in COVID-19. Study at large: Some COVID-19 samples were acute and others convalescent; all came from the United States, Italy and Spain. The cDNA or gDNA used as material had been derived from T cells, B-cell-depleted T cells, or PBMCs.

TCRdb's copy holds only in-frame clones and misses some; the assay was immunoSEQ multiplex PCR. Of 20,000 to 30,000 clones in the sample, roughly 90% were seen once. There are 14 residues in the CDR3. CDR1 and CDR2 (germline): SGHRS, YFSETQ. The junction had 5 bases not matched to a gene; V was cut back by 0 bases and J by 6 bases. The sample consisted of peripheral blood. The origin of this receptor is a man in his 70s with acute or convalescent COVID-19. This chain links TRBV5-1 with TRBJ2-7; 8 bases match TRBD1. The chain's CDR3 is CASSLEQGVSEQYF. The CDR3 region has the DNA TGCGCCAGCAGCTTGGAACAGGGGGTGAGCGAGCAGTACTTC.